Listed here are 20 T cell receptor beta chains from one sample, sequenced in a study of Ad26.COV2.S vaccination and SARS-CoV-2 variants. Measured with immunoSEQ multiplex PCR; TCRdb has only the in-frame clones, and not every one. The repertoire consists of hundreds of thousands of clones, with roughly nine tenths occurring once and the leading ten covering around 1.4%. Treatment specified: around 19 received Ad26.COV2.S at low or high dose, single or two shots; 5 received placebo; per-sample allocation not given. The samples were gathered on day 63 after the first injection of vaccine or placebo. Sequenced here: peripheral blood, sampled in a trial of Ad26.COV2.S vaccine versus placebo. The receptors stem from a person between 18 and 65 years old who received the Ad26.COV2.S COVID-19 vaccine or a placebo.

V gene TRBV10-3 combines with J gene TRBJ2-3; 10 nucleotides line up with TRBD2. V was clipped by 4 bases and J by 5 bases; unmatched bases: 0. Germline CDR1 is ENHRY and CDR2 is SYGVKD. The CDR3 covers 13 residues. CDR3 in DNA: TGTGCCATCAGTGTAGCGGGAGGAGATACGCAGTATTTT. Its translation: CAISVAGGDTQYF.

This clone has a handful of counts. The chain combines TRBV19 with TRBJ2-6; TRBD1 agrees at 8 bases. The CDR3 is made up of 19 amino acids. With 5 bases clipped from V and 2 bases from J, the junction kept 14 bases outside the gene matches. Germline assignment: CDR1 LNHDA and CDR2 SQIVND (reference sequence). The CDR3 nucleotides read TGTGCCAGTAGTGGGTTCATGGGACAGGAGAAACCTGGGGCCAACGTCCTGACTTTC. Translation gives CASSGFMGQEKPGANVLTF.

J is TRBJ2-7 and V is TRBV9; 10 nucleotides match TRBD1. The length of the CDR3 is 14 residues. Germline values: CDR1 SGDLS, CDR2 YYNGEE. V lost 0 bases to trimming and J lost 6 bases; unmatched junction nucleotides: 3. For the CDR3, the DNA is TGTGCCAGCAGCGTAGCTTGGACAGGGGGCGAGCAGTACTTC. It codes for CASSVAWTGGEQYF.

The CDR3 region has the DNA TGTGCCACCAGGCTAGGCGTCCGGGCCAGCCCCATGAACACTGAAGCTTTCTTT. It translates to CATRLGVRASPMNTEAFF. The chain links TRBV15 to TRBJ1-1, with D uncertain. From germline, CDR1 is LNHNV and CDR2 YYDKDF (reference sequence). CDR3 size: 18 residues. V dropped 6 bases and J dropped 0 bases, with 23 bases sitting between them.

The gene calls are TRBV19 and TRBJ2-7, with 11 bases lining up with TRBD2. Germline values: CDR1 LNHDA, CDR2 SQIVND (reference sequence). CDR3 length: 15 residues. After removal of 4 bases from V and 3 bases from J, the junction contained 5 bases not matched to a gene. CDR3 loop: CASSTPGTSGYEQYF. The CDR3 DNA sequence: TGTGCCAGTAGTACTCCCGGGACTAGCGGCTACGAGCAGTACTTC.

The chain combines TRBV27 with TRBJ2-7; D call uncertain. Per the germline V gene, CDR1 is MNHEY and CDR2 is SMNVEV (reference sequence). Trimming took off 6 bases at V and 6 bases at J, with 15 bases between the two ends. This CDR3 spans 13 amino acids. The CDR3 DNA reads TGTGCCAGCAGGGAGCATCTGAATTCCGAGCAGTACTTC. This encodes CASREHLNSEQYF.

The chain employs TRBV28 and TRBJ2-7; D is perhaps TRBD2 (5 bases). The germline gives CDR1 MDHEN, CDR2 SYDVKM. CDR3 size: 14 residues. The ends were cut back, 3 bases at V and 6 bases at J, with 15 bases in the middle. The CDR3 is CASSFEAGRGEQYF. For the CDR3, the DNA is TGTGCCAGCAGTTTTGAGGCAGGTCGGGGCGAGCAGTACTTC.

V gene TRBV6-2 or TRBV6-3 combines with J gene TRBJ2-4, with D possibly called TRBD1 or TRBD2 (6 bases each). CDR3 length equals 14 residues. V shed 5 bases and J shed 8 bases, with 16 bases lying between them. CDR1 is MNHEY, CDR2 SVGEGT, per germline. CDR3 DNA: TGTGCCAGCAGTGCTACGACAGGAGGGGACATTCAGTACTTC. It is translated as CASSATTGGDIQYF.

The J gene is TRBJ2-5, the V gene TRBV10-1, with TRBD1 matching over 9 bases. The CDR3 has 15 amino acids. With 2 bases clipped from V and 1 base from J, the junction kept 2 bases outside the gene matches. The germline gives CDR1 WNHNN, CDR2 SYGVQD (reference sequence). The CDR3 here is CASSEPGQGQETQYF. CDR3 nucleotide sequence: TGCGCCAGCAGTGAGCCGGGACAGGGCCAAGAGACCCAGTACTTC.

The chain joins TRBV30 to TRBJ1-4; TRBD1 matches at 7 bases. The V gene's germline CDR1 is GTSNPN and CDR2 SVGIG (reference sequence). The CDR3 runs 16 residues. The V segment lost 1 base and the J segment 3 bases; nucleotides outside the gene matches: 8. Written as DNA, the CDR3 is TGTGCCTGGAGTGGCCGGGACAGCCTAGCTAATGAAAAACTGTTTTTT. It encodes CAWSGRDSLANEKLFF. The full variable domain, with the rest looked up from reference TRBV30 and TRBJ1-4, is SQTIHQWPATLVQPVGSPLSLECTVEGTSNPNLYWYRQAAGRGLQLLFYSVGIGQISSEVPQNLSASRPQDRQFILSSKKLLLSDSGFYLCAWSGRDSLANEKLFFGSGTQLSVL.

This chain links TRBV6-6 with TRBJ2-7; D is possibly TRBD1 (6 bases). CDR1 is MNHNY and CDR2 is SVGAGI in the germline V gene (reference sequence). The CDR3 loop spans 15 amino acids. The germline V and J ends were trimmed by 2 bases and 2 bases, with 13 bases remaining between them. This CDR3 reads CASSYPTGIAYEQYF. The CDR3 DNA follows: TGTGCCAGCAGTTACCCTACAGGGATTGCCTACGAGCAGTACTTC.

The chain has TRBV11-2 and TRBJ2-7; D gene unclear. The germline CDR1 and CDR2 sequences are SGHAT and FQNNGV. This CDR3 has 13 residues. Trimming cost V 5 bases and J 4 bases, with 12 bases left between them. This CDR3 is CASSPTKFYEQYF. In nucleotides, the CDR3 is TGTGCCAGCAGCCCCACAAAGTTTTACGAGCAGTACTTC.

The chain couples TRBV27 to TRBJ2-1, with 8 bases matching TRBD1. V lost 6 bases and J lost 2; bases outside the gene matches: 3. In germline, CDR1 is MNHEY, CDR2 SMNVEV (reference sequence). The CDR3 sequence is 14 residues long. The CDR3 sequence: CASRTGVTYNEQFF. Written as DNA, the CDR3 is TGTGCCAGCAGGACAGGGGTTACCTACAATGAGCAGTTCTTC.

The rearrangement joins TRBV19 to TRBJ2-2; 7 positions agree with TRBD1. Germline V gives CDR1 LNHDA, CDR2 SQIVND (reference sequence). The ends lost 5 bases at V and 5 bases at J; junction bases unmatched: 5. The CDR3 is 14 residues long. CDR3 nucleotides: TGTGCCAGTAGTCTCTCAGGGGGTACCGGGGAGCTGTTTTTT. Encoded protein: CASSLSGGTGELFF. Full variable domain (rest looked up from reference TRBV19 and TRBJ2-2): DGGITQSPKYLFRKEGQNVTLSCEQNLNHDAMYWYRQDPGQGLRLIYYSQIVNDFQKGDIAEGYSVSREKKESFPLTVTSAQKNPTAFYLCASSLSGGTGELFFGEGSRLTVL.

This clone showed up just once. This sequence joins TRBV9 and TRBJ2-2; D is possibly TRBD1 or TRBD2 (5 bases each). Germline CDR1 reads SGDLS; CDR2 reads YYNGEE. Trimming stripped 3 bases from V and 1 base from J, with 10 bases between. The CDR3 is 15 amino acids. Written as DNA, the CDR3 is TGTGCCAGCAGCGCCGGGACCGAGAACACCGGGGAGCTGTTTTTT. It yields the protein CASSAGTENTGELFF.

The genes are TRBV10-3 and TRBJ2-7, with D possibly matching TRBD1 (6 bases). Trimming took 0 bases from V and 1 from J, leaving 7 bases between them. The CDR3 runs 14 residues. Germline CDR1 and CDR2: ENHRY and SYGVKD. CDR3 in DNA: TGTGCCATCAGTGAGTCCCAGGGGTCCTACGAGCAGTACTTC. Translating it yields CAISESQGSYEQYF.

The CDR3 DNA is TGTGCCAGCAGTTTACCCCAGGGGCAAGGCTACACCTTC. Translating gives CASSLPQGQGYTF. The chain combines TRBV6-5 with TRBJ1-2, with a tentative D call TRBD1 (6 bases). This CDR3 has 13 amino acids. The V gene's germline CDR1 is MNHEY and CDR2 SVGAGI. V lost 4 bases and J lost 8, with 14 bases in between.

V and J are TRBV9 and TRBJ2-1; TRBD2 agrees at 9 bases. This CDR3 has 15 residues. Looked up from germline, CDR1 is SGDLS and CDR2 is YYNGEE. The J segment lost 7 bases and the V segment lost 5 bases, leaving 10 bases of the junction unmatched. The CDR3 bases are TGTGCCAGCAGTTACAGCGGGGGGTCGTCTAATGAGCAGTTCTTC. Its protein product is CASSYSGGSSNEQFF. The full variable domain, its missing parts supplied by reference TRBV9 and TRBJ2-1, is DSGVTQTPKHLITATGQRVTLRCSPRSGDLSVYWYQQSLDQGLQFLIQYYNGEERAKGNILERFSAQQFPDLHSELNLSSLELGDSALYFCASSYSGGSSNEQFFGPGTRLTVL.

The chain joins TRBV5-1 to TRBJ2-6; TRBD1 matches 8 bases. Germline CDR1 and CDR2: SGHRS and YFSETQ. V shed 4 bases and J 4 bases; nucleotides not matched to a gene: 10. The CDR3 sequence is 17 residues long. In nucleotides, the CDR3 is TGCGCCAGCAGCCGCGGACAGGGCCCGAGGGGGGCCAACGTCCTGACTTTC. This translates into CASSRGQGPRGANVLTF.

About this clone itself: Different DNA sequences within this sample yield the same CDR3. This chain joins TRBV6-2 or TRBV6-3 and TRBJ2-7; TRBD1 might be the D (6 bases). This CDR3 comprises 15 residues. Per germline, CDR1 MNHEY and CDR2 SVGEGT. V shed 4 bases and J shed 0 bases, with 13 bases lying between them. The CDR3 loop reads CASSSASGASYEQYF. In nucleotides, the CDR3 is TGTGCCAGCAGTTCGGCATCAGGGGCCTCCTACGAGCAGTACTTC.